This TCR beta chain was sequenced during a study of CD8 T cells in Susac syndrome. Study-wide context: Roughly 6 sequenced Susac syndrome patients had clinically active disease, while about 8 were in remission.

A quantity of about 0.5 to 1 ug RNA underwent reverse transcription using random hexamers. It was immunoSEQ multiplex PCR that amplified TCR beta CDR3 across 54 Vbeta and 13 Jbeta. Each CDR3 protein gets one entry after TCRdb re-called the immunoSEQ multiplex PCR reads with MiXCR. This table has about 94,000 distinct CDR3 sequences, roughly 94% appearing once. The germline gives CDR1 MDHEN, CDR2 SYDVKM. Trimming took 9 bases from V and 2 from J, leaving 15 bases between them. The CDR3 is 14 amino acids. Peripheral blood CD8+ and CD4+ T cells were profiled by TCR beta sequencing. Patients with Susac syndrome fulfilled recently defined diagnostic criteria for definite or probable disease.

The sequence was collected from a human donor with Susac syndrome. V usage is TRBV28 and J usage is TRBJ2-3; tentative D call: TRBD1 (5 bases). The sample comprised CD4+ T cells from PBMCs. CDR3 protein: CASISAGITDTQYF. CDR3 sequence (DNA): TGTGCCAGTATCTCGGCAGGGATCACAGATACGCAGTATTTT.